A selection of T cell receptor beta chains follows, all from one sample in a study of CD8+ T cells in alopecia areata. The repertoire was sequenced with immunoSEQ multiplex PCR; TCRdb's copy has only in-frame clones and lacks some. The data show about 100,000 clones, about 61% seen once. Sequenced material: CD8+ T cells sorted from blood, taken at approximately week 56, from a patient treated with tofacitinib. The source is a human donor with alopecia areata. CDR3s include the opening cysteine and the closing phenylalanine or tryptophan. A D gene is named only where the DNA matches it firmly. The listing skips clone size in some rows; elsewhere it reads once, few, many or a size class.

V: TRBV14
D: NA
size: NA
J: TRBJ2-1
DNA: TGTGCCAGCAGCCTGGGGGGGCGACGGTACAATGAGCAGTTCTTC
CDR3: CASSLGGRRYNEQFF

V: TRBV4-1
D: NA
size: NA
J: TRBJ1-5
DNA: TGCGCCAGCTCCCAAGCCTCCGGGGCTGATAGCAATCAGCCCCAGCATTTT
CDR3: CASSQASGADSNQPQHF

V: TRBV23-1
D: NA
size: NA
J: TRBJ2-7
DNA: TGCGCCAGCAGTCAATCGGGGTCTTCACCTGATATCTCCTACGAGCAGTACTTC
CDR3: CASSQSGSSPDISYEQYF

V: TRBV29-1
D: NA
size: NA
J: TRBJ2-2
DNA: TGCAGCGTTGAAGTTGGTAGCTCGAACACCGGGGAGCTGTTTTTT
CDR3: CSVEVGSSNTGELFF

V: TRBV21-1
D: NA
size: NA
J: TRBJ1-6
DNA: TGTGCCAGCAGCAAAGCGCACAGGGGAGTCTTAGCCCTCCACTTT
CDR3: CASSKAHRGVLALHF

V: TRBV6-5
D: NA
size: NA
J: TRBJ1-2
DNA: TGTGCCAGCAGCCTTACTCCTCGAGGGGTTGGCTACACCTTC
CDR3: CASSLTPRGVGYTF

V: TRBV9
D: NA
size: NA
J: TRBJ2-3
DNA: TGTGCCAGCAGCCCCATGAGGGGGGGCACGAATACGCAGTATTTT
CDR3: CASSPMRGGTNTQYF

V: TRBV9
D: TRBD2
size: NA
J: TRBJ2-1
DNA: TGTGCCAGCAGCACGAGCGGGGGGGCGCGTGAGCAGTTCTTC
CDR3: CASSTSGGAREQFF

V: TRBV5-1
D: TRBD1
size: NA
J: TRBJ1-1
DNA: TGCGCCAGCAGCCAGACAGGGGGCACTCCTGAAGCTTTCTTT
CDR3: CASSQTGGTPEAFF

V: TRBV5-6
D: NA
size: NA
J: TRBJ1-2
DNA: TGTGCCAGCAGATTCGGGGAGCATGGCTACACCTTC
CDR3: CASRFGEHGYTF

V: TRBV6-5
D: NA
size: NA
J: TRBJ1-2
DNA: TGTGCCAGCAGTTACTACAGGAGACCCTGGGGCTATGGCTACACCTTC
CDR3: CASSYYRRPWGYGYTF

V: TRBV7-9
D: NA
size: NA
J: TRBJ2-7
DNA: TGTGCCAGCAGCGACTGGGACAACTACGAGCAGTACTTC
CDR3: CASSDWDNYEQYF

V: TRBV29-1
D: NA
size: NA
J: TRBJ1-1
DNA: TGCAGCGTTGTAGGGGCTTTCTTT
CDR3: CSVVGAFF

V: TRBV12-1
D: NA
size: NA
J: TRBJ1-1
DNA: TGTGCCAGCAGCTTTGGAGCCGCCACTGAAGCTTTCTTT
CDR3: CASSFGAATEAFF

V: TRBV29-1
D: NA
size: few
J: TRBJ1-2
DNA: TGCAGCGTTGGGCAGCTCAGTAACTATGGCTACACCTTC
CDR3: CSVGQLSNYGYTF

V: TRBV7-8
D: TRBD2
size: NA
J: TRBJ2-5
DNA: TGTGCCAGCAGCACGCCGACTAGCGGACGACAAGAGACCCAGTACTTC
CDR3: CASSTPTSGRQETQYF

V: TRBV6-5
D: NA
size: NA
J: TRBJ1-5
DNA: TGTGCCAGCAGTACCGCCGACAATCAGCCCCAGCATTTT
CDR3: CASSTADNQPQHF

V: TRBV5-1
D: TRBD1
size: NA
J: TRBJ2-3
DNA: TGCGCCAGCAGCGCGCCCCGAGGGACAGGGGATACGCAGTATTTT
CDR3: CASSAPRGTGDTQYF

V: TRBV2
D: NA
size: NA
J: TRBJ1-5
DNA: TGTGCCAGCAGTCTATCAGGGGAGGGTCAGCCCCAGCATTTT
CDR3: CASSLSGEGQPQHF

V: TRBV7-6
D: TRBD2
size: NA
J: TRBJ2-5
DNA: TGTGCCAGCAGCTTCTTCAGACTAGCTGGCTTTCGGGGAGAGACCCAGTACTTC
CDR3: CASSFFRLAGFRGETQYF

V: TRBV5-4
D: TRBD2
size: NA
J: TRBJ2-1
DNA: TGTGCCAGCAGCCGGGAGGTCCCAAATGAGCAGTTCTTC
CDR3: CASSREVPNEQFF

V: TRBV30
D: TRBD2
size: NA
J: TRBJ2-7
DNA: TGTGCCTGGAGTGTGGGACTAGCGGGGTCGGAGCAGTACTTC
CDR3: CAWSVGLAGSEQYF

V: TRBV23-1
D: NA
size: NA
J: TRBJ2-5
DNA: TGCGCCAGCACAGACCCCCTTTCTTCGGCAGAAGAGACCCAGTACTTC
CDR3: CASTDPLSSAEETQYF

V: TRBV5-1
D: NA
size: few
J: TRBJ2-1
DNA: TGCGCCAGCAGCTGGAGGGGGGATGAGCAGTTCTTC
CDR3: CASSWRGDEQFF

V: TRBV30
D: NA
size: once
J: TRBJ2-2
DNA: TGTGCCTGGAGCCTAACTGGACAGAACACCGGGGAGCTGTTTTTT
CDR3: CAWSLTGQNTGELFF

V: TRBV28
D: NA
size: NA
J: TRBJ1-4
DNA: TGTGCCAGCAGTCCGGGGGTAGGGGAATTAGAAAAACTGTTTTTT
CDR3: CASSPGVGELEKLFF

V: TRBV4-2
D: TRBD2
size: NA
J: TRBJ2-1
DNA: TGTGCCAGCAGCCCCCTAGCGGGGGACTACAATGAGCAGTTCTTC
CDR3: CASSPLAGDYNEQFF

V: TRBV29-1
D: TRBD1
size: NA
J: TRBJ2-7
DNA: TGCAGCGTTGAAGTCGGGACAGAAACCTACGAGCAGTACTTC
CDR3: CSVEVGTETYEQYF

V: TRBV2
D: NA
size: NA
J: TRBJ2-3
DNA: TGTGCCAGCGGGGGGATAGGAGATACGCAGTATTTT
CDR3: CASGGIGDTQYF

V: TRBV29-1
D: TRBD1
size: few
J: TRBJ2-7
DNA: TGCAGCGTAGCCTCGGGACAGGGGCTTCGCTACGAGCAGTACTTC
CDR3: CSVASGQGLRYEQYF

V: TRBV5-1
D: TRBD1
size: few
J: TRBJ2-7
DNA: TGCGCCAGCAGCCCTAGACAGGGGGCCTCCGAGCAGTACTTC
CDR3: CASSPRQGASEQYF

V: TRBV7-9
D: NA
size: few
J: TRBJ2-7
DNA: TGTGCCAGCAGCGCATACGGTACCTACGAGCAGTACTTC
CDR3: CASSAYGTYEQYF